This TCR beta chain was recovered during a study of blood T cell repertoires in COVID-19. Across the whole study: Acute and convalescent COVID-19 samples came from the United States, Italy and Spain. Sources were T cells, B-cell-depleted T cells, or PBMCs; the material itself was cDNA or gDNA.

The CDR3 extends over 21 amino acids. The J segment lost 1 base and the V segment lost 0 bases, leaving 12 bases of the junction unmatched. The V gene's germline CDR1 is MGHRA and CDR2 YSYEKL. Original analysis: Estimation of nucleated cell counts was performed using reference gene primer amplification. Assay: immunoSEQ multiplex PCR; the TCRdb copy retains only in-frame clones and omits some. V and J calls and clone size are given by that table; D and trimming were obtained from the DNA. The data show about 300,000 clones, more than 70% seen once. The sequencing sample was made of peripheral blood. The rearrangement joins TRBV4-1 to TRBJ2-1; 13 bases line up with TRBD2. The clonotype was recovered from a woman younger than 45 who had recovered from COVID-19. The chain's CDR3 is CASSQDPPGLAGLFSYNEQFF. CDR3 coding DNA: TGCGCCAGCAGCCAAGATCCCCCGGGACTAGCGGGGTTGTTTTCCTACAATGAGCAGTTCTTC.